One and the same sample provided the 4 T cell receptor beta chains below, sequenced in a study of CXCR3-negative and CXCR3-positive naive CD8 T cells. The authors prepared UMI-labeled TRB cDNA libraries by 5' RACE. From its re-call of the 5' RACE reads, TCRdb lists each CDR3 protein once, without DNA. The table for this sample gives 45,000 to 70,000 distinct CDR3 sequences. Sequencing input: memory CD8+ T cells from blood. These receptors originate from a human donor in good health. Some clones in this sample may be carry-over from other donors' samples.

The chain uses TRBV4-3 and TRBJ2-5; the TCRdb call, TRBD1, lacks DNA for checking. Germline loops: CDR1 LGHNA, CDR2 YSLEER. The CDR3 has 14 amino acids. The CDR3 loop reads CASSQDGDGETQYF.

V gene TRBV20-1 combines with J gene TRBJ2-1; without DNA, the TCRdb call of TRBD2 cannot be checked. CDR3 length equals 15 residues. CDR1 is DFQATT and CDR2 is SNEGSKA in the germline V gene (reference sequence). The CDR3 protein is CSARPASGRIYEQYF.

The genes are TRBV7-2 and TRBJ2-3; with no DNA, the TCRdb D assignment of TRBD1 cannot be verified. The CDR3 has 15 residues. Germline values: CDR1 SGHTA, CDR2 FQGNSA. The CDR3 reads CASSLWGGNTDTQYF. The full variable domain, its missing parts supplied by reference TRBV7-2 and TRBJ2-3, is GAGVSQSPSNKVTEKGKDVELRCDPISGHTALYWYRQSLGQGLEFLIYFQGNSAPDKSGLPSDRFSAERTGGSVSTLTIQRTQQEDSAVYLCASSLWGGNTDTQYFGPGTRLTVL.

This sequence joins TRBV11-2 and TRBJ2-5. Germline values: CDR1 SGHAT, CDR2 FQNNGV. This CDR3 comprises 13 residues. The CDR3 loop reads CASSSPPEETQYF.